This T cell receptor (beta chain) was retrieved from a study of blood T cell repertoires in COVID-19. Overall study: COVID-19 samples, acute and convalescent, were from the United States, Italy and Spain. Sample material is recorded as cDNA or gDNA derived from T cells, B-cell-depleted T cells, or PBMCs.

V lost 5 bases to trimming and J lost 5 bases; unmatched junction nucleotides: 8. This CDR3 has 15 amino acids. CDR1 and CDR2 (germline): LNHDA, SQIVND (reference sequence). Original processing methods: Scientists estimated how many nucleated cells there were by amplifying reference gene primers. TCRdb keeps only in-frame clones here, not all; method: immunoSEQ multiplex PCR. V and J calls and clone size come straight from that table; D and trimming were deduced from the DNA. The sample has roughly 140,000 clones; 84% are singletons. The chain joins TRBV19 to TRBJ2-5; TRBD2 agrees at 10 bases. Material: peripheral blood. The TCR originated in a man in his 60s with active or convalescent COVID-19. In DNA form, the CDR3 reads TGTGCCAGTAGTTTTCTAGCGGGAGTGCTGGAGACCCAGTACTTC. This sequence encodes CASSFLAGVLETQYF.